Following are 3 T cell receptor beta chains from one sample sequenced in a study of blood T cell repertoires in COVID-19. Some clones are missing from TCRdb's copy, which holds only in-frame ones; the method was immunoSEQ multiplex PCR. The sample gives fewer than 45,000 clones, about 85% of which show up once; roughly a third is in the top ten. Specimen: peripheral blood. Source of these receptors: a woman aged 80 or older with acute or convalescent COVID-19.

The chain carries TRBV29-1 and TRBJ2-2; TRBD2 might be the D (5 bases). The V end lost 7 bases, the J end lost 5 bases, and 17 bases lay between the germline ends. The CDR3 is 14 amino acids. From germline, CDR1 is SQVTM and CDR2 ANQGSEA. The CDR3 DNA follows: TGCAGCGGAATCCGGGGAATCGGAACCGGGGAGCTGTTTTTT. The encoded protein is CSGIRGIGTGELFF.

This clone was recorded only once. The CDR3 loop is CASRTGYGGELFF. The DNA of the CDR3 is TGTGCCAGCAGGACGGGGTACGGCGGGGAGCTGTTTTTT. The chain recombines TRBV2 with TRBJ2-2, with D tentatively TRBD2 (5 bases). The V end lost 6 bases, the J end lost 7 bases, and 12 bases lay between the germline ends. The CDR3 is 13 residues long. The V gene's germline CDR1 is SNHLY and CDR2 FYNNEI.

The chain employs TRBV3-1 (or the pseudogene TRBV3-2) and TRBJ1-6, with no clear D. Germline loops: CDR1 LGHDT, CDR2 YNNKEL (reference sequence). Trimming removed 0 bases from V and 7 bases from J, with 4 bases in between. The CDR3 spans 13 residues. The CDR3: CASSQERNSPLHF. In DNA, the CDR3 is TGTGCCAGCAGCCAAGAACGGAATTCACCCCTCCACTTT.